A selection of T cell receptor beta chains follows, all from one sample in a study of T cells in Graves' hyperthyroidism and ophthalmopathy. TCRdb re-called the multiplex PCR reads with MiXCR, one entry per CDR3 protein. The table records 800,000 or so distinct CDR3 sequences, roughly 40% of them present only once. Sequenced sample: blood. All receptors come from a man between 18 and 35 years old with Graves' hyperthyroidism. The CDR3 runs from the conserved cysteine through the conserved F or W. The D gene is left open where the match is weak. Clone size appears in some rows only: once, few, many, or a class for an expanded clone.

>TRBJ2-5|few|NA|TRBV7-2
CASRMGLSARQETQYF
TGTGCCAGCAGGATGGGGCTTAGCGCCCGTCAAGAGACCCAGTACTTC
>TRBJ2-5|NA|NA|TRBV2
CASSAAAQYF
TGTGCCAGCAGTGCGGCGGCCCAGTACTTC
>TRBJ1-4|NA|NA|TRBV12-3/TRBV12-4
CASSLNKEGTVFF
TGTGCCAGCAGTTTAAACAAGGAGGGGACGGTGTTTTTT
>TRBJ1-1|NA|TRBD1|TRBV2
CASSYSNRGSTEAFF
TGTGCCAGCAGTTACTCGAACAGGGGATCCACTGAAGCTTTCTTT
>TRBJ2-7|NA|NA|TRBV18
CASSPDLASEQYF
TGTGCCAGCTCACCTGACCTAGCCAGCGAGCAGTACTTC
>TRBJ2-5|NA|NA|TRBV20-1
CSASDTERSLETQYF
TGCAGTGCTTCAGACACTGAGCGAAGCCTGGAGACCCAGTACTTC
>TRBJ2-7|NA|NA|TRBV2
CASKTGRREQYF
TGTGCCAGCAAGACAGGGAGGCGCGAGCAGTACTTC
>TRBJ2-7|NA|TRBD2|TRBV7-2
CASSQGLAEPYEQYF
TGTGCCAGCAGCCAGGGACTAGCGGAACCCTACGAGCAGTACTTC
>TRBJ2-5|NA|NA|TRBV10-3
CAVALGRREIQETQYF
TGTGCCGTAGCCCTCGGTCGAAGAGAAATCCAAGAGACCCAGTACTTC
>TRBJ1-5|once|NA|TRBV7-2
CASSSVTSLNQPQHF
TGCGCCAGCAGCTCAGTGACCAGCCTCAATCAGCCCCAGCATTTT
>TRBJ1-1|NA|NA|TRBV10-3
CAISVTVEAFF
TGTGCCATCAGTGTGACAGTCGAAGCTTTCTTT
>TRBJ1-2|many|TRBD1|TRBV10-2
CASSENAGGRSYGYTF
TGCGCCAGCAGTGAAAATGCAGGGGGACGAAGCTATGGCTACACCTTC
>TRBJ2-2|NA|NA|TRBV12-3/TRBV12-4
CASSSALNTGELFF
TGTGCCAGCAGTTCGGCCCTTAACACCGGGGAGCTGTTTTTT
>TRBJ1-1|NA|TRBD1|TRBV3-1
CASSQHGQGDTEAFF
TGTGCCAGCAGCCAGCATGGACAGGGCGATACTGAAGCTTTCTTT
>TRBJ1-5|many|NA|TRBV20-1
CSARTRGSNQPQHF
TGCAGTGCCCGAACCAGGGGAAGCAATCAGCCCCAGCATTTT
>TRBJ1-5|many|NA|TRBV2
CASSDGPNINQPQHF
TGTGCCAGCAGCGACGGACCGAACATCAATCAGCCCCAGCATTTT
>TRBJ2-6|NA|NA|TRBV6-6
CASSSRGRGRSGANVLTF
TGTGCCAGCAGTTCCCGTGGCAGGGGTCGGTCTGGGGCCAACGTCCTGACTTTC
>TRBJ1-1|many|NA|TRBV7-9
CAIGDTEAFF
TGTGCCATCGGGGACACTGAAGCTTTCTTT
>TRBJ2-5|many|TRBD1|TRBV25-1
CASSGDSRETQYF
TGTGCCAGCAGTGGGGACAGTCGAGAGACCCAGTACTTC
>TRBJ1-5|few|NA|TRBV6-5
CASRDQGRANQPQHF
TGTGCCAGCAGAGACCAGGGTCGGGCAAATCAGCCCCAGCATTTT
>TRBJ1-2|NA|TRBD1|TRBV25-1
CASSEMGQGDYGYTF
TGTGCCAGCAGTGAAATGGGACAGGGCGACTATGGCTACACCTTC
>TRBJ2-2|NA|TRBD2|TRBV4-2
CASSLTSNIAGGGTGELFF
TGTGCCAGCAGCCTAACATCTAACATAGCGGGAGGGGGTACCGGGGAGCTGTTTTTT
>TRBJ2-5|NA|NA|TRBV7-2
CASSPRDSRGQETQYF
TGTGCCAGCAGCCCCCGGGATAGCAGGGGTCAAGAGACCCAGTACTTC
>TRBJ1-2|once|NA|TRBV29-1
CSSPKTRYGYTF
TGCAGCTCACCTAAAACACGCTATGGCTACACCTTC
>TRBJ1-5|many|NA|TRBV10-3
CAISRAGGSNQPQHF
TGTGCCATCTCACGGGCAGGAGGTAGCAATCAGCCCCAGCATTTT
>TRBJ2-5|once|TRBD2|TRBV20-1
CSYSSGGAETQYF
TGCAGTTACTCTAGCGGGGGGGCAGAGACCCAGTACTTC
>TRBJ2-7|NA|TRBD1|TRBV9
CASSQQGAHPYEQYF
TGTGCCAGCAGCCAACAGGGGGCCCACCCCTACGAGCAGTACTTC
>TRBJ1-5|few|TRBD1|TRBV7-8
CASSLDRGPNQPQHF
TGTGCCAGCAGCTTAGACAGGGGGCCCAATCAGCCCCAGCATTTT
>TRBJ1-1|NA|NA|TRBV24-1
CATSDSGEAFF
TGTGCCACCAGTGATTCGGGTGAAGCTTTCTTT
>TRBJ2-5|NA|TRBD1|TRBV2
CASSDGTGGGETQYF
TGTGCCAGCAGTGATGGGACAGGGGGCGGAGAGACCCAGTACTTC
>TRBJ1-1|few|NA|TRBV9
CASSSGTPMNTEAFF
TGTGCCAGCAGTTCGGGGACACCGATGAACACTGAAGCTTTCTTT
>TRBJ1-5|NA|NA|TRBV11-2
CASSLNGDSQPQHF
TGTGCCAGCAGCTTAAATGGGGATAGCCAGCCCCAGCATTTT
>TRBJ1-6|once|TRBD1|TRBV7-2
CASSPTGDGGNSPLHF
TGCGCCAGCAGCCCGACAGGGGACGGGGGCAATTCACCCCTCCACTTT
>TRBJ2-5|NA|NA|TRBV9
CASSWTEGETQYF
TGTGCCAGCAGCTGGACGGAGGGGGAGACCCAGTACTTC
>TRBJ1-1|NA|NA|TRBV6-5
CASSLNAGNTEAFF
TGTGCCAGCAGTTTGAACGCAGGGAACACTGAAGCTTTCTTT
>TRBJ2-7|many|TRBD2|TRBV9
CASTPGGPYEQYF
TGTGCCAGCACCCCGGGGGGGCCCTACGAGCAGTACTTC
>TRBJ2-7|few|NA|TRBV20-1
CSARDKVGEDEQYF
TGCAGTGCTAGAGATAAAGTCGGGGAGGACGAGCAGTACTTC
>TRBJ2-7|NA|NA|TRBV7-2
CASSLVLASKNEQYF
TGTGCCAGCAGCTTGGTCCTGGCCAGCAAGAACGAGCAGTACTTC
>TRBJ1-5|NA|NA|TRBV2
CASRDRAGQPQHF
TGTGCCAGCAGAGATCGGGCCGGTCAGCCCCAGCATTTT
>TRBJ1-2|few|NA|TRBV12-3/TRBV12-4
CASSLETDVNYGYTF
TGTGCCAGCAGTTTAGAAACAGATGTTAACTATGGCTACACCTTC
>TRBJ2-5|NA|NA|TRBV9
CASSVDPGVETQYF
TGTGCCAGCAGCGTAGACCCGGGAGTGGAGACCCAGTACTTC